The 7 T cell receptor beta chains presented below share a single source sample, sequenced in a study of PD-L1 blockade in urothelial cancer. Time point described: pretreatment peripheral blood. This table comes from immunoSEQ multiplex PCR, and its TCRdb copy is limited to in-frame clones, with some not included. The repertoire includes fewer than 65,000 clones, more than 80% of them detected once, and roughly 1.6% sits in the top ten. The sequencing used PBMCs, collected around atezolizumab (anti-PD-L1) treatment. The receptors come from a man between 65 and 85 years old with urothelial cancer.

The chain combines TRBV5-4 with TRBJ2-7; 11 bases fit TRBD1. The J segment lost 5 bases and the V segment lost 4 bases, leaving 11 bases of the junction unmatched. The CDR3 contains 16 residues. Germline V lookup: CDR1 SGHNT, CDR2 YYREEE (reference sequence). CDR3 nucleotides: TGTGCCAGCAGCAAAGGGACAGGGGGATGGATGGACGAGCAGTACTTC. It translates to CASSKGTGGWMDEQYF.

The chain links TRBV7-2 to TRBJ2-3; 8 bases agree with TRBD1. Germline-derived CDR1 and CDR2 are SGHTA and FQGNSA. The junction had 7 bases not matched to a gene; V was cut back by 5 bases and J by 3 bases. This CDR3 spans 15 amino acids. CDR3 region: CASSPDRGRTDTQYF. Here the CDR3 DNA reads TGTGCCAGCAGCCCCGACAGGGGTCGAACAGATACGCAGTATTTT.

DNA of the CDR3: TGTGCCAGCAGTGCGCCCCCGAGACAGGGGAACGGGGAGCTGTTTTTT. It is translated as CASSAPPRQGNGELFF. The chain employs TRBV6-6 and TRBJ2-2, with 8 bases fitting TRBD1. This CDR3 spans 16 amino acids. Losses at the gene ends were 5 bases for V and 7 bases for J; bases not matched to a gene: 12. Germline-derived CDR1 and CDR2 are MNHNY and SVGAGI (reference sequence).

This clone was detected only once. CDR3 in DNA: TGTGCCAGCAGCGTAGTACAGAGCTTCTCCTACAATGAGCAGTTCTTC. Translation gives CASSVVQSFSYNEQFF. The rearrangement joins TRBV9 to TRBJ2-1; no firm D call. The CDR3 extends over 16 amino acids. The V end lost 0 bases, the J end lost 0 bases, and 10 bases lay between the germline ends. From germline, CDR1 is SGDLS and CDR2 YYNGEE.

The chain is built from TRBV9 and TRBJ2-4; TRBD2 matches 8 bases. CDR1 SGDLS and CDR2 YYNGEE come from the germline V gene. Unmatched junction bases numbered 4, after V lost 0 bases and J lost 8 bases. The CDR3 covers 14 residues. The CDR3 sequence: CASSVVSGSDIQYF. CDR3 coding DNA: TGTGCCAGCAGCGTAGTGAGCGGGAGTGACATTCAGTACTTC.

This clone was recorded only once. The chain combines TRBV4-3 with TRBJ1-5; D remains unclear. CDR3 length: 16 amino acids. With 0 bases removed from V and 4 bases from J, the gap between germline ends came to 13 bases. CDR1 and CDR2 (germline): LGHNA, YSLEER. CDR3: CASSQDLAGWNQPQHF. The CDR3 DNA reads as TGCGCCAGCAGCCAAGATCTAGCAGGCTGGAATCAGCCCCAGCATTTT.

This clone was detected only a few times. Other DNA sequences in this sample translate to the same CDR3. The chain has TRBV25-1 and TRBJ1-5; D is ambiguous. The V gene's germline CDR1 is MGHDK and CDR2 SYGVNS. The CDR3 has 13 residues. The germline V and J ends were trimmed by 3 bases and 0 bases, with 3 bases remaining between them. The CDR3: CASSDNSNQPQHF. CDR3 bases: TGTGCCAGCAGTGACAATAGCAATCAGCCCCAGCATTTT. Supplemented by reference TRBV25-1 and TRBJ1-5, the full variable domain reads EADIYQTPRYLVIGTGKKITLECSQTMGHDKMYWYQQDPGMELHLIHYSYGVNSTEKGDLSSESTVSRIRTEHFPLTLESARPSHTSQYLCASSDNSNQPQHFGDGTRLSIL.